The 18 T cell receptor beta chains below were found in one sample sequenced in a study of PD-1 blockade in classical Hodgkin lymphoma. In every patient, relapse followed autologous stem cell transplantation, while exposure to brentuximab vedotin differed. Sequencing used immunoSEQ multiplex PCR; TCRdb keeps in-frame clones, though not all of them. Altogether tens of thousands of clones are present, about 91% being singletons, with the ten largest covering about 11%. The source material was peripheral blood mononuclear cells (PBMCs), sampled before the second cycle of nivolumab. These receptors were collected from a human donor with classical Hodgkin lymphoma.

This clone turned up a few times. The V gene is TRBV30, the J gene TRBJ2-3, with D hard to call. V was cut by 0 bases and J by 0 bases, with 4 bases left in between. CDR1 GTSNPN and CDR2 SVGIG come from the germline V gene (reference sequence). The CDR3 is 13 residues long. This chain's CDR3 is CAWSVASTDTQYF. CDR3 sequence (DNA): TGTGCCTGGAGTGTTGCTAGCACAGATACGCAGTATTTT.

The rearrangement joins TRBV29-1 to TRBJ2-2, with 13 bases matching TRBD2. CDR3 length: 15 amino acids. V was clipped by 5 bases and J by 6 bases; unmatched bases: 6. CDR1 SQVTM and CDR2 ANQGSEA come from the germline V gene. DNA for the CDR3: TGCAGCGTTCTGGGGACTAGCGGGGACGCCGGGGAGCTGTTTTTT. Protein sequence: CSVLGTSGDAGELFF.

This rearrangement joins TRBV28 to TRBJ2-2; weak D call: TRBD1 (5 bases). This CDR3 has 16 amino acids. The germline V gene has CDR1 MDHEN and CDR2 SYDVKM. V was clipped by 3 bases and J by 5 bases, with 16 bases between them. The CDR3 nucleotides read TGTGCCAGCAGTTTTGTTGAATCAGGGTGGACCGGGGAGCTGTTTTTT. Amino acids: CASSFVESGWTGELFF. The whole variable domain, remainder taken from reference TRBV28 and TRBJ2-2, is DVKVTQSSRYLVKRTGEKVFLECVQDMDHENMFWYRQDPGLGLRLIYFSYDVKMKEKGDIPEGYSVSREKKERFSLILESASTNQTSMYLCASSFVESGWTGELFFGEGSRLTVL.

The chain combines TRBV5-1 with TRBJ2-7, with 8 bases identical to TRBD2. With V trimmed by 0 bases and J by 4 bases, 6 bases remained unmatched. The CDR3 extends over 15 amino acids. CDR1 and CDR2 (germline): SGHRS, YFSETQ. The CDR3: CASSLDPSGSYEQYF. The CDR3 DNA sequence: TGCGCCAGCAGCTTGGACCCCAGCGGGAGTTACGAGCAGTACTTC.

The V call is TRBV27, the J call TRBJ2-7; 8 bases agree with TRBD2. The CDR3 consists of 14 residues. Germline-derived CDR1 and CDR2 are MNHEY and SMNVEV (reference sequence). V gave up 9 bases and J gave up 4 bases; unmatched junction bases: 11. The CDR3 sequence is CASRTGTRGYEQYF. The CDR3 coding sequence is TGTGCCAGTCGAACCGGGACTAGAGGGTACGAGCAGTACTTC.

In the case of this clone: Different DNA sequences within this sample yield the same CDR3. The CDR3 DNA is TGTGCCAGCAGCCTGCAAGAGACCCAGTACTTC. Translation gives CASSLQETQYF. The chain is built from TRBV7-2 and TRBJ2-5; no definite D call. CDR1 and CDR2 from the germline V gene are SGHTA and FQGNSA. V was clipped by 5 bases and J by 2 bases, with 3 bases between them. The CDR3 has 11 amino acids.

The chain combines TRBV5-1 with TRBJ2-1; 10 nucleotides agree with TRBD2. V trimming: 2 bases; J trimming: 2 bases; junction bases outside the gene matches: 7. From germline, CDR1 is SGHRS and CDR2 YFSETQ. This CDR3 is 17 amino acids long. The CDR3 DNA sequence: TGCGCCAGCAGCTTTGTTCCCGGACTAGCGGCCTACAATGAGCAGTTCTTC. Protein: CASSFVPGLAAYNEQFF. Together with reference TRBV5-1 and TRBJ2-1, the CDR3 gives the full variable domain: KAGVTQTPRYLIKTRGQQVTLSCSPISGHRSVSWYQQTPGQGLQFLFEYFSETQRNKGNFPGRFSGRQFSNSRSEMNVSTLELGDSALYLCASSFVPGLAAYNEQFFGPGTRLTVL.

The CDR3 loop is CASSSDSQGIYLDEQYF. The CDR3 coding sequence is TGTGCCAGCAGTTCGGATTCGCAGGGGATCTATCTAGACGAGCAGTACTTC. This chain links TRBV28 with TRBJ2-7, with D possibly matching TRBD1 (6 bases). The CDR3 runs to 17 residues. From germline, CDR1 is MDHEN and CDR2 SYDVKM. Trimming cost V 4 bases and J 5 bases, with 24 bases left between them.

This clone was seen a few times. The chain links TRBV6-4 to TRBJ1-5; D remains ambiguous. Germline assignment: CDR1 MRHNA and CDR2 SNTAGT. Between the trimmed V and J ends, which lost 3 bases and 7 bases, there was a span of 13 bases. This CDR3 contains 14 residues. The CDR3 nucleotides are TGTGCCAGCAGTGATTTTTGGGGAAGCCAGCCCCAGCATTTT. It translates to CASSDFWGSQPQHF.

The chain couples TRBV5-1 to TRBJ2-1, with 12 bases aligning to TRBD2. The CDR3 totals 17 residues. Trimming removed 0 bases from V and 8 bases from J; junction bases left unmatched: 9. Per germline, CDR1 SGHRS and CDR2 YFSETQ. The CDR3: CASSLATLAGGADEQFF. As DNA, the CDR3 is TGCGCCAGCAGCTTGGCCACACTAGCGGGGGGTGCAGATGAGCAGTTCTTC. Looking up the rest from reference TRBV5-1 and TRBJ2-1 gives the full variable domain: KAGVTQTPRYLIKTRGQQVTLSCSPISGHRSVSWYQQTPGQGLQFLFEYFSETQRNKGNFPGRFSGRQFSNSRSEMNVSTLELGDSALYLCASSLATLAGGADEQFFGPGTRLTVL.

The gene calls are TRBV2 and TRBJ2-5; no clear D. The CDR3 has 10 residues. V lost 4 bases to trimming and J lost 6 bases, with 3 bases between them. Germline assignment: CDR1 SNHLY and CDR2 FYNNEI. CDR3 loop: CASSAKTQYF. CDR3 in DNA: TGTGCCAGCAGTGCCAAGACCCAGTACTTC.

CDR3 amino acids: CASRRSGQDSYEQYF. Written as DNA, the CDR3 is TGCGCCAGCAGGCGTTCGGGACAGGACTCCTACGAGCAGTACTTC. The chain employs TRBV10-2 and TRBJ2-7; 8 nucleotides match TRBD1. With V trimmed by 6 bases and J by 0 bases, 7 bases remained unmatched. This CDR3 contains 15 residues. Germline CDR1 is WSHSY and CDR2 is SAAADI.

The chain employs TRBV4-1 and TRBJ2-2; TRBD2 matches 7 bases. In germline, CDR1 is MGHRA, CDR2 YSYEKL. The junction had 1 base not matched to a gene; V was cut back by 2 bases and J by 4 bases. This CDR3 has 14 residues. The CDR3 reads CASSQTGGTGELFF. The CDR3 coding sequence is TGCGCCAGCAGCCAAACGGGGGGCACCGGGGAGCTGTTTTTT.

The chain has TRBV29-1 and TRBJ2-1; TRBD2 aligns across 9 bases. V was pared by 4 bases and J by 3 bases, with 13 bases of the junction left unmatched. The length of the CDR3 is 17 residues. CDR1 and CDR2 (germline): SQVTM, ANQGSEA. CDR3: CSVAPVAGADYYNEQFF. The CDR3 coding sequence is TGCAGCGTTGCGCCGGTAGCGGGGGCCGACTACTACAATGAGCAGTTCTTC.

The gene calls are TRBV7-5 and TRBJ2-1; the DNA was not used to check the table's D call, TRBD1. TRBV7-5 is shown as a pseudogene. CDR3 size: 16 residues. The CDR3 DNA is TGTGCCAGCAGCTCGGTCCGGGACACGACCTACAATGAGCAGTTCTTC. It encodes CASSSVRDTTYNEQFF.

This sequence joins TRBV19 and TRBJ2-1; 9 positions agree with TRBD1. Germline trimming cut 5 bases from V and 0 bases from J; bases unmatched to any gene: 2. The CDR3 contains 15 residues. The germline gives CDR1 LNHDA, CDR2 SQIVND (reference sequence). The CDR3 protein is CASSAGQGSYNEQFF. The CDR3 bases are TGTGCCAGTAGTGCGGGACAGGGCTCCTACAATGAGCAGTTCTTC.

This clone has more than one count but fewer than ten. This chain connects TRBV7-3 to TRBJ1-3, with D possibly TRBD1 on 5 matching bases. The CDR3 has 16 residues. Per germline, CDR1 SGHTA and CDR2 FQGTGA. Trimming removed 4 bases from V and 0 bases from J, with 13 bases in between. The CDR3 loop is CASSSYRPSSGNTIYF. CDR3 DNA sequence: TGTGCCAGCAGCTCGTACAGGCCCAGCTCTGGAAACACCATATATTTT.

This clone is judged medium-sized. The chain uses TRBV28 and TRBJ2-7; D not resolved. Per germline, CDR1 MDHEN and CDR2 SYDVKM. This CDR3 region has 17 residues. V lost 8 bases and J 4 bases, leaving 27 bases between the germline ends. CDR3 amino acids: CASSTPNTLKGNYEQYF. Written as DNA, the CDR3 is TGTGCCAGCTCTACCCCTAATACACTTAAGGGAAATTACGAGCAGTACTTC.